These 12 T cell receptor beta chains were sequenced from one sample in a study of blood T cell repertoires in COVID-19. Profiled with immunoSEQ multiplex PCR; TCRdb holds only in-frame clones, not every one. This table has under 250,000 clones, 65% to 85% appearing once. The sequenced material came from peripheral blood. Source of these receptors: a human donor in a cohort sampled during active COVID-19.

This chain joins TRBV19 and TRBJ2-5; D might be TRBD1 (6 bases). The CDR3 extends over 15 amino acids. From germline, CDR1 is LNHDA and CDR2 SQIVND (reference sequence). Trimming stripped 2 bases from V and 2 bases from J, with 12 bases between. CDR3 DNA: TGTGCCAGTAGTATATCGTCGGGACAACAAGAGACCCAGTACTTC. This encodes CASSISSGQQETQYF.

This chain joins TRBV5-1 and TRBJ1-4; D gene uncertain. CDR1 SGHRS and CDR2 YFSETQ come from the germline V gene. There are 12 residues in the CDR3. Deletions cut 4 bases from V and 4 bases from J, with 5 bases between. DNA for the CDR3: TGCGCCAGCAGCGTAGATAATGAAAAACTGTTTTTT. Translated: CASSVDNEKLFF.

The chain uses TRBV28 and TRBJ1-2, with D maybe TRBD1 (5 bases). Germline-derived CDR1 and CDR2 are MDHEN and SYDVKM. The germline V and J ends were trimmed by 4 bases and 4 bases, with 13 bases remaining between them. This CDR3 has 14 amino acids. DNA of the CDR3: TGTGCCAGCAGTTCCAGGGCCCTCGTCTATGGCTACACCTTC. Amino acids: CASSSRALVYGYTF.

The J gene is TRBJ2-7, the V gene TRBV27; TRBD2 might be the D (5 bases). The CDR3 totals 13 residues. Germline loops: CDR1 MNHEY, CDR2 SMNVEV (reference sequence). Trimming removed 2 bases from V and 2 bases from J, with 7 bases in between. The CDR3 nucleotides read TGTGCCAGCAGTTTACGGGAAACCTACGAGCAGTACTTC. This translates into CASSLRETYEQYF.

The chain uses TRBV24-1 and TRBJ1-3; 7 positions agree with TRBD1. With 3 bases clipped from V and 0 bases from J, the junction kept 4 bases outside the gene matches. The germline gives CDR1 KGHDR, CDR2 SFDVKD. This CDR3 has 16 amino acids. CDR3 in amino acids: CATSDQTGPSGNTIYF. In DNA, the CDR3 is TGTGCCACCAGTGATCAGACAGGGCCCTCTGGAAACACCATATATTTT.

This chain joins TRBV7-8 and TRBJ1-3; D ambiguous. The CDR3 sequence is 15 residues long. The V gene lost 1 base and the J gene lost 0 bases, with 7 bases spanning the gap. Germline CDR1 SGHVS, CDR2 FQNEAQ. The CDR3 loop reads CASSLDPRSGNTIYF. The CDR3 region has the DNA TGTGCCAGCAGCTTAGATCCGCGCTCTGGAAACACCATATATTTT.

The rearrangement links TRBV25-1 to TRBJ2-7; D is undetermined. Germline V gene lookup returns CDR1 MGHDK and CDR2 SYGVNS. The ends were cut back, 2 bases at V and 2 bases at J, with 7 bases in the middle. This CDR3 has 13 residues. The CDR3 reads CASSEGRPYEQYF. In nucleotides, the CDR3 is TGTGCCAGCAGTGAAGGCAGGCCCTACGAGCAGTACTTC.

The V call is TRBV4-2, the J call TRBJ1-1, with D perhaps TRBD1 (5 bases). The CDR3 sequence is 16 residues long. V shed 0 bases and J shed 5 bases, with 16 bases lying between them. The V gene's germline CDR1 is LGHNA and CDR2 YNFKEQ. The CDR3 region is CASSQEWGGRGTEAFF. In nucleotides, the CDR3 is TGTGCCAGCAGCCAAGAGTGGGGAGGGAGGGGAACTGAAGCTTTCTTT.

The rearrangement joins TRBV12-5 to TRBJ2-1; 9 bases fit TRBD1. From germline, CDR1 is LGHNT and CDR2 FRNRAP. This CDR3 comprises 15 residues. The ends lost 5 bases at V and 2 bases at J; junction bases unmatched: 4. CDR3 protein: CASGPGTGPYNEQFF. Written as DNA, the CDR3 is TGTGCTAGTGGTCCAGGGACAGGGCCCTACAATGAGCAGTTCTTC.

In its sample, this clone was seen a few times. The chain recombines TRBV10-3 with TRBJ1-6; no reliable D call. Germline assignment: CDR1 ENHRY and CDR2 SYGVKD. The CDR3 totals 16 residues. Trimming took off 6 bases at V and 8 bases at J, with 20 bases between the two ends. The chain's CDR3 is CAISPSKVREDSPLHF. The CDR3, as DNA: TGTGCCATCAGCCCCTCCAAGGTTAGAGAGGATTCACCCCTCCACTTT.

The table lists this clone with a few counts. This chain uses TRBV6-5 with TRBJ1-2; TRBD1 matches at 7 bases. The CDR3 has 13 residues. Unmatched junction bases numbered 6, after V lost 5 bases and J lost 6 bases. Germline CDR1 and CDR2: MNHEY and SVGAGI. CDR3 in amino acids: CASSTDRAHGYTF. CDR3 coding DNA: TGTGCCAGCAGTACTGACAGGGCCCATGGCTACACCTTC.

The J gene is TRBJ2-1, the V gene TRBV7-6, with 8 bases matching TRBD1. Per the germline V gene, CDR1 is SGHVS and CDR2 is FNYEAQ. The CDR3 is 15 amino acids. V dropped 5 bases and J dropped 7; count of bases not matched to a gene: 10. The CDR3 sequence: CASSPETGAFNEQFF. The CDR3 DNA reads as TGTGCCAGCAGCCCCGAGACAGGGGCCTTTAATGAGCAGTTCTTC.